This T cell receptor (beta chain) was found in a study of blood T cells in healthy people across ages. Study findings and constraints: The unsorted PBMCs prevented any conclusive comparison of naive versus antigen-experienced cells. Estimates drawn from one million T cells were deemed to understate diversity. Observed TCR beta diversity per million T cells went down as age went up. This fall followed a roughly linear course with age.

This clonotype has only one observation. As yet, its antigen is unknown. CDR3 length equals 15 residues. V was pared by 6 bases and J by 1 base, with 8 bases of the junction left unmatched. From germline, CDR1 is SGHTA and CDR2 FQGNSA. Primers used in a second PCR of roughly 7 to 12 cycles were a sample-barcoded 5' primer and a J-beta primer mix. TCRdb reanalysed the 5' RACE reads using MiXCR and keeps one entry per CDR3 protein. Of 650,000 to 800,000 distinct CDR3 sequences listed, approximately 44% are singletons. Total RNA, at least 5 micrograms per sample, came from PBMCs. The gene calls are TRBV7-2 and TRBJ2-7; TRBD2 agrees at 8 bases. The sequence derives from a man aged 55 to 70 in good health. Sequencing input: blood. CDR3 region: CASRIAGTVSYEQYF. The CDR3 coding sequence is TGTGCCAGCAGAATAGCGGGGACGGTTTCCTACGAGCAGTACTTC. Full variable domain (outside the CDR3, taken from reference TRBV7-2 and TRBJ2-7): GAGVSQSPSNKVTEKGKDVELRCDPISGHTALYWYRQSLGQGLEFLIYFQGNSAPDKSGLPSDRFSAERTGGSVSTLTIQRTQQEDSAVYLCASRIAGTVSYEQYFGPGTRLTVT.